This section outlines one T cell receptor (beta chain) sequence together with its context. Some clones are missing from TCRdb's copy, which holds only in-frame ones; the method was immunoSEQ multiplex PCR. The sample lists around 75,000 clones, nearly 90% occurring once. The data were obtained in a study of blood T cell repertoires in COVID-19. At the level of the study: From T cells, B-cell-depleted T cells, or PBMCs came the material, which was cDNA or gDNA.

CDR1 and CDR2 (germline): LGHNA, YSLEER. The CDR3 is 16 residues long. Unmatched junction bases numbered 4, after V lost 4 bases and J lost 4 bases. This clonotype was obtained from a man in his forties or fifties with acute or convalescent COVID-19. V and J are TRBV4-3 and TRBJ2-3; 14 nucleotides agree with TRBD2. The material sequenced was peripheral blood. CDR3 residues: CASSRGTSGSADTQYF. The CDR3 DNA is TGCGCCAGCAGCCGAGGGACTAGCGGGAGCGCAGATACGCAGTATTTT.